These 8 T cell receptor beta chains came from one sample sequenced in a study of control samples from healthy donors and cancer patients. Sequencing was performed with immunoSEQ multiplex PCR; in TCRdb, only in-frame clones are kept and a portion is missing. The sample yields tens of thousands of clones, 94% seen once. The sample comprised blood. The receptors derive from a woman between 25 and 40 years old in good health.

This chain joins TRBV10-1 and TRBJ1-4; TRBD1 is a possible D gene (5 bases). The germline gives CDR1 WNHNN, CDR2 SYGVQD (reference sequence). The CDR3 totals 13 residues. V was cut by 0 bases and J by 9 bases, with 8 bases left in between. The CDR3 loop is CASSESQGQKLFF. CDR3 coding DNA: TGCGCCAGCAGTGAGTCTCAGGGACAAAAACTGTTTTTT.

This chain connects TRBV3-1 (or the pseudogene TRBV3-2) to TRBJ2-3; D gene ambiguous. The germline gives CDR1 LGHDT, CDR2 YNNKEL (reference sequence). This CDR3 spans 13 amino acids. The germline V and J ends were trimmed by 1 base and 9 bases, with 11 bases remaining between them. For the CDR3, the DNA is TGTGCCAGCAGCCAAGTTGATTACCTCACGCAGTATTTT. As protein: CASSQVDYLTQYF.

V and J are TRBV19 and TRBJ1-4; D might be TRBD1 (6 bases). Germline V gene lookup returns CDR1 LNHDA and CDR2 SQIVND (reference sequence). The CDR3 has 19 residues. The V end was cut by 6 bases, the J end by 0 bases, with 23 bases between. The CDR3 DNA follows: TGTGCCAGTAGACCTTCGGAGGGAGGGGGAAGGTCAACTAATGAAAAACTGTTTTTT. It specifies CASRPSEGGGRSTNEKLFF.

CDR3 amino acids: CASSKTAAVMNTEAFF. The CDR3 DNA reads TGTGCCAGCAGCAAGACAGCGGCTGTGATGAACACTGAAGCTTTCTTT. The V gene is TRBV5-5, the J gene TRBJ1-1; a weak D match, TRBD1 (5 bases). Germline V gives CDR1 SGHKS, CDR2 YYEKEE (reference sequence). V was shortened by 4 bases and J by 0 bases, with 16 bases between the two germline ends. The CDR3 is 16 residues long.

The chain links TRBV4-2 to TRBJ2-7; the D call may be TRBD1 or TRBD2 (5 bases each). Deletions cut 1 base from V and 6 bases from J, with 19 bases between. Germline-derived CDR1 and CDR2 are LGHNA and YNFKEQ. There are 16 residues in the CDR3. CDR3 sequence: CASSQGHRDGDSEQYV. The CDR3 DNA sequence: TGTGCCAGCAGCCAAGGCCACCGGGACGGCGACAGCGAGCAGTACGTC.

V usage is TRBV9 and J usage is TRBJ2-1, with 7 positions matching TRBD1. V gave up 6 bases and J gave up 0 bases; unmatched junction bases: 9. Germline lookup yields CDR1 SGDLS and CDR2 YYNGEE. The CDR3 spans 16 residues. CDR3 residues: CASNREGQLSYNEQFF. CDR3 in DNA: TGTGCCAGCAACCGAGAGGGACAGCTCTCCTACAATGAGCAGTTCTTC.

The gene calls are TRBV23-1 and TRBJ1-5; tentatively, D is TRBD1 (5 bases). TRBV23-1 is placed among ORFs of uncertain function. Between the trimmed V and J ends, which lost 4 bases and 4 bases, there was a span of 11 bases. CDR3 length equals 14 residues. Here the CDR3 DNA reads TGCGCCAGCAGTCCCGACAGAGTGAATCAGCCCCAGCATTTT. It encodes CASSPDRVNQPQHF.

The chain is built from TRBV4-2 and TRBJ2-5; possible D gene TRBD2, 6 bases. V was pared by 1 base and J by 3 bases, with 9 bases between. This CDR3 comprises 14 residues. Germline V gene lookup returns CDR1 LGHNA and CDR2 YNFKEQ. The CDR3 loop is CASSQVSGEETQYF. In DNA form, the CDR3 reads TGTGCCAGCAGCCAAGTTTCGGGAGAAGAGACCCAGTACTTC.